The clone carrying this T cell receptor beta chain was detected ten times or more. The antigen is not known. These data come from a study of T-cell memory formation after mild COVID-19. Across the study: Across donors, TCR clusters were largely donor specific.

From germline, CDR1 is LNHNV and CDR2 YYDKDF (reference sequence). CDR3 length equals 12 residues. Trimming removed 5 bases at V and 7 bases at J, with 11 bases between. TCR alpha and TCR beta cDNA libraries with sample barcodes and UMIs came from 5'RACE using constant-segment primers. A single record per CDR3 protein comes from TCRdb applying MiXCR to the 5' RACE reads. The sample includes about 290,000 distinct CDR3 sequences, about 15% of them seen just once. Points from the study as a whole: Contracting clones localized mainly to CM and EM when CD4+ and mainly to EMRA when CD8+. Researchers found some responding clones in pre-infection memory, a sign that cross-reactive memory joined.

The clonotype was recovered from a man between 18 and 29 years old who had mild COVID-19 (a few samples of this study predate the infection). Cell type and time point are not known. The V and J genes are TRBV15 and TRBJ1-2; a weak D match, TRBD1 (6 bases). What was sequenced was PBMCs or a T cell subset sorted from them (not recorded which). The CDR3 loop is CATSGTRPGYTF. The CDR3 DNA follows: TGTGCCACCAGCGGGACACGGCCTGGCTACACCTTC. Drawing the rest from reference TRBV15 and TRBJ1-2, the complete variable domain is DAMVIQNPRYQVTQFGKPVTLSCSQTLNHNVMYWYQQKSSQAPKLLFHYYDKDFNNEADTPDNFQSRRPNTSFCFLDIRSPGLGDTAMYLCATSGTRPGYTFGSGTRLTVV.